In this sample, the clone carrying this T cell receptor (beta chain) turned up once. The entry originates in a study of blood T cell repertoires in COVID-19. Germline CDR1 and CDR2: MNHNY and SVGAGI (reference sequence). The CDR3 sequence is 11 residues long. Trimming stripped 6 bases from V and 7 bases from J, with 10 bases between. Assay used: immunoSEQ multiplex PCR; TCRdb lists only in-frame clones, some missing. The sample yields roughly 200,000 clones, roughly 85% seen once. The J gene is TRBJ2-7, the V gene TRBV6-6; a weak D match, TRBD2 (5 bases). The sequence derives from a man aged 40-55 years who had recovered from COVID-19. Sequenced input: PBMCs or T cells enriched from blood (not recorded which). As DNA, the CDR3 is TGTGCCAGCAGCCGGGGAGAGGAGCAGTACTTC. Amino acids: CASSRGEEQYF.